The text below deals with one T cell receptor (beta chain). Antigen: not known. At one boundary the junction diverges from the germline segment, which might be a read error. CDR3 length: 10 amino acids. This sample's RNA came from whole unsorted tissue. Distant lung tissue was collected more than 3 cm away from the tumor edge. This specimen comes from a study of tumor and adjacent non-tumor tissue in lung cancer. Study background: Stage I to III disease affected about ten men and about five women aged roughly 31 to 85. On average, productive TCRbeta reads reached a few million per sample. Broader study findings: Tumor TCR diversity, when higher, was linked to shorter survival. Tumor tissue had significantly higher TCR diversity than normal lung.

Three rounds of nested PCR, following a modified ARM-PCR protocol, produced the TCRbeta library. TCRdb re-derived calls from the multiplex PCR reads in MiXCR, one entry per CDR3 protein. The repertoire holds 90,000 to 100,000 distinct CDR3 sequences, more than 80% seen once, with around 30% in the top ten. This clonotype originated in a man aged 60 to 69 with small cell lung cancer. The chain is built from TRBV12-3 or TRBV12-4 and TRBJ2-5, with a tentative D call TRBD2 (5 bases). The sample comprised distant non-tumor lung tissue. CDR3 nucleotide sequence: TGTGTCAGCAGTTTAGGGAGCCAGTACTTC. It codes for CVSSLGSQYF.